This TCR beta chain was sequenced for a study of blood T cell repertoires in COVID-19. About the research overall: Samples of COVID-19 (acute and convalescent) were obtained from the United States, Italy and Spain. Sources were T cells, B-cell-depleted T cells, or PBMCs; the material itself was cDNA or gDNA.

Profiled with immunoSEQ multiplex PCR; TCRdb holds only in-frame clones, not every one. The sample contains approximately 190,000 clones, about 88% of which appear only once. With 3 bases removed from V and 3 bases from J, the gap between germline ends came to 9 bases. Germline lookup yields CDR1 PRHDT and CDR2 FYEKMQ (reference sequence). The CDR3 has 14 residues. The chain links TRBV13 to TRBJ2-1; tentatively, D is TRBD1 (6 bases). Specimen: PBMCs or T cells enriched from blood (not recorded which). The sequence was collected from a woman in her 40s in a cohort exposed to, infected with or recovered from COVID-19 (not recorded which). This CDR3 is CASSLGRGYNEQFF. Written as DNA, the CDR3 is TGTGCCAGCAGCTTGGGCAGGGGCTACAATGAGCAGTTCTTC.